This TCR beta chain was sequenced for a study of blood T cell repertoires in COVID-19. At the level of the study: In each case, the material was cDNA or gDNA derived from T cells, B-cell-depleted T cells, or PBMCs.

V was pared by 6 bases and J by 4 bases, with 15 bases between. In germline, CDR1 is MNHEY, CDR2 SVGAGI. There are 15 residues in the CDR3. Generated by immunoSEQ multiplex PCR, the TCRdb table keeps only in-frame clones and is missing some. Of over 100,000 clones listed, under 90% are singletons. Sequencing used peripheral blood. The chain carries TRBV6-5 and TRBJ1-4; no clear D. This receptor was taken from a woman aged 55-70 years with active or convalescent COVID-19. The CDR3 nucleotides are TGTGCCAGCAGACCCAAGTGGCAGATTAATGAAAAACTGTTTTTT. Translation gives CASRPKWQINEKLFF.